One sample yielded the 20 T cell receptor beta chains listed below, sequenced in a study of PD-1 blockade in classical Hodgkin lymphoma. There was relapse after autologous stem cell transplantation in every patient, and there was variation in brentuximab vedotin exposure. Produced via immunoSEQ multiplex PCR; TCRdb's table is partial and in-frame only. The table records tens of thousands of clones, under 75% of them present only once. The specimen comprised peripheral blood mononuclear cells (PBMCs), sampled at baseline. The receptors were gathered from a human donor with classical Hodgkin lymphoma.

The chain couples TRBV7-2 to TRBJ1-1; D is undetermined. V dropped 2 bases and J dropped 3 bases, with 7 bases sitting between them. The CDR3 loop spans 13 amino acids. Germline loops: CDR1 SGHTA, CDR2 FQGNSA. This CDR3 reads CASSLMPYTEAFF. The CDR3 coding sequence is TGTGCCAGCAGCTTAATGCCCTACACTGAAGCTTTCTTT.

CDR3 nucleotide sequence: TGTGCCAGCAGCTTAGCATCCCGGAGCAAAGAGACCCAGTACTTC. This gives the protein CASSLASRSKETQYF. The chain couples TRBV7-9 to TRBJ2-5; D is unresolved. The CDR3 is 15 residues long. Trimming removed 0 bases from V and 3 bases from J, with 11 bases in between. CDR1 and CDR2 from the germline V gene are SEHNR and FQNEAQ (reference sequence).

V gene TRBV7-9 combines with J gene TRBJ2-3, with 10 bases that match TRBD2. This CDR3 contains 17 residues. The V segment lost 4 bases and the J segment 0 bases; nucleotides outside the gene matches: 7. Germline CDR1 reads SEHNR; CDR2 reads FQNEAQ (reference sequence). CDR3 nucleotides: TGTGCCAGCAGCTCCATAGCGGGAGGTAGTAGCACAGATACGCAGTATTTT. This encodes CASSSIAGGSSTDTQYF. Supplemented by reference TRBV7-9 and TRBJ2-3, the full variable domain reads DTGVSQNPRHKITKRGQNVTFRCDPISEHNRLYWYRQTLGQGPEFLTYFQNEAQLEKSRLLSDRFSAERPKGSFSTLEIQRTEQGDSAMYLCASSSIAGGSSTDTQYFGPGTRLTVL.

V is TRBV27 and J is TRBJ2-1; tentative D call: TRBD1 (5 bases). This CDR3 is built from 14 residues. Germline V gene data show CDR1 as MNHEY and CDR2 as SMNVEV (reference sequence). Trimming removed 7 bases from V and 8 bases from J, with 18 bases in between. CDR3 protein: CASKFLAGHDEQFF. The CDR3 DNA follows: TGTGCCAGCAAATTCCTGGCAGGGCACGATGAGCAGTTCTTC.

The V call is TRBV9, the J call TRBJ1-1; D gene ambiguous. Trimming removed 3 bases at V and 11 bases at J, with 8 bases between. This CDR3 has 10 residues. Germline V gene sequence: CDR1 SGDLS, CDR2 YYNGEE. Here the CDR3 DNA reads TGTGCCAGCAGCGCTTCTAGGGCTTTCTTT. Encoded protein: CASSASRAFF.

J is TRBJ1-2 and V is TRBV10-2; D may be TRBD1 (5 bases). The V gene lost 7 bases and the J gene lost 8 bases, with 17 bases spanning the gap. Per the germline V gene, CDR1 is WSHSY and CDR2 is SAAADI. The CDR3 totals 13 residues. This chain's CDR3 is CASKAPRDWGYTF. The CDR3 DNA is TGCGCCAGCAAGGCCCCCAGGGATTGGGGCTACACCTTC.

The chain links TRBV27 to TRBJ2-3; 8 nucleotides agree with TRBD2. This CDR3 has 14 residues. The germline V gene encodes CDR1 MNHEY and CDR2 SMNVEV (reference sequence). The trim removed 5 bases at V and 3 bases at J, leaving 4 bases unmatched. The CDR3: CASSTGGGTDTQYF. The CDR3 DNA reads TGTGCCAGCAGTACCGGGGGGGGGACAGATACGCAGTATTTT.

The V call is TRBV18, the J call TRBJ2-5; D is uncertain. Germline CDR1 and CDR2: KGHSH and LQKENI. The CDR3 sequence is 14 residues long. Trimming shortened V by 3 bases and J by 2 bases, and 10 bases separated the two germline ends. The DNA of the CDR3 is TGTGCCAGCTCACCGGAGAGTTTTCAAGAGACCCAGTACTTC. Protein: CASSPESFQETQYF.

The chain joins TRBV4-1 to TRBJ2-7, with D possibly matching TRBD1 (6 bases). V was cut by 3 bases and J by 4 bases, with 13 bases left in between. Germline CDR1 is MGHRA and CDR2 is YSYEKL. The CDR3 totals 14 residues. The DNA for the CDR3 is TGCGCCAGCAGCCAGGGCTCAGGGGCGTACGAGCAGTACTTC. This encodes CASSQGSGAYEQYF.

This chain uses TRBV27 with TRBJ2-5, with 7 bases that match TRBD1. V dropped 3 bases and J dropped 1; count of bases not matched to a gene: 5. CDR3 size: 15 residues. Germline lookup yields CDR1 MNHEY and CDR2 SMNVEV (reference sequence). The CDR3 reads CASSFWSGGQETQYF. The CDR3 bases are TGTGCCAGCAGTTTTTGGTCAGGGGGCCAAGAGACCCAGTACTTC.

This clone was recorded a few times. The gene calls are TRBV4-1 and TRBJ1-3; no definite D call. Trimming left V 6 bases short and J 2 bases short, with 2 bases between. Germline CDR1 MGHRA, CDR2 YSYEKL. This CDR3 has 11 amino acids. The chain's CDR3 is CASSTGNTIYF. The CDR3 DNA sequence: TGCGCCAGCAGTACTGGAAACACCATATATTTT.

This clone was recorded once. The chain couples TRBV28 to TRBJ1-2, with 7 bases fitting TRBD1. CDR1 is MDHEN and CDR2 is SYDVKM in the germline V gene. The CDR3 is made up of 14 amino acids. J gave up 4 bases and V 5 bases, and 7 bases lay outside the gene matches. CDR3 in amino acids: CASSRDSLAYGYTF. The CDR3 DNA is TGTGCCAGCAGTAGGGACAGTCTCGCCTATGGCTACACCTTC.

The rearrangement uses TRBV27 and TRBJ2-7; the D is unclear. V gave up 4 bases and J gave up 6 bases, with 19 bases separating them. CDR1 MNHEY and CDR2 SMNVEV come from the germline V gene (reference sequence). The length of the CDR3 is 15 residues. The CDR3: CASSWLSPRSGEQYF. DNA for the CDR3: TGTGCCAGCAGTTGGTTGAGCCCCAGGAGTGGCGAGCAGTACTTC.

This chain connects TRBV2 to TRBJ2-7; the match to TRBD1 covers 7 bases. The CDR3 length is 20 residues. V was pared by 8 bases and J by 3 bases, with 28 bases of the junction left unmatched. Germline lookup yields CDR1 SNHLY and CDR2 FYNNEI. This CDR3 is CASVGLQGFTGMSSGYEQYF. Here the CDR3 DNA reads TGTGCCAGCGTGGGTTTACAGGGGTTTACAGGGATGAGTTCGGGCTACGAGCAGTACTTC. Together with reference TRBV2 and TRBJ2-7, the CDR3 gives the full variable domain: EPEVTQTPSHQVTQMGQEVILRCVPISNHLYFYWYRQILGQKVEFLVSFYNNEISEKSEIFDDQFSVERPDGSNFTLKIRSTKLEDSAMYFCASVGLQGFTGMSSGYEQYFGPGTRLTVT.

This clone has a handful of counts. The J gene is TRBJ2-7, the V gene TRBV19; 7 nucleotides line up with TRBD1. This CDR3 is 14 amino acids long. CDR1 LNHDA and CDR2 SQIVND come from the germline V gene (reference sequence). V was clipped by 5 bases and J by 2 bases; unmatched bases: 6. The DNA for the CDR3 is TGTGCCAGTAGTCCAACCGGGACAGCCTACGAGCAGTACTTC. Encoded protein: CASSPTGTAYEQYF.

J is TRBJ2-2 and V is TRBV6-5; TRBD1 is a possible D gene (5 bases). Germline CDR1 MNHEY, CDR2 SVGAGI. V shed 7 bases and J shed 6 bases, with 12 bases lying between them. This CDR3 has 13 residues. The CDR3 region has the DNA TGTGCCAGCAACCCAGGGTCCCCCGGGGAGCTGTTTTTT. It yields the protein CASNPGSPGELFF.

The J gene is TRBJ1-2, the V gene TRBV7-6; 10 bases are shared with TRBD1. The length of the CDR3 is 15 residues. Looked up from germline, CDR1 is SGHVS and CDR2 is FNYEAQ. The ends lost 0 bases at V and 8 bases at J; junction bases unmatched: 6. Written as DNA, the CDR3 is TGTGCCAGCAGCTTAGCTTCCGGGACAGGGGTCGGCTACACCTTC. Protein sequence: CASSLASGTGVGYTF.

J is TRBJ2-1 and V is TRBV10-3; 10 bases line up with TRBD1. The CDR3 runs 15 residues. V shed 8 bases, J shed 8 bases, and the junction held 12 bases outside the gene matches. Germline values: CDR1 ENHRY, CDR2 SYGVKD. The chain's CDR3 is CAIGDRDRGGDEQFF. CDR3 in DNA: TGTGCCATCGGGGACCGGGACAGGGGTGGGGATGAGCAGTTCTTC.

For this clone: This specimen includes other DNA sequences encoding the same CDR3. The rearrangement joins TRBV19 to TRBJ2-1, with 9 bases lining up with TRBD2. The CDR3 has 16 residues. Germline-derived CDR1 and CDR2 are LNHDA and SQIVND (reference sequence). J was trimmed by 0 bases and V by 6 bases; bases with no gene match: 6. For the CDR3, the DNA is TGTGCCAGTAGAACAAGCGGGGGGAGCTCCTACAATGAGCAGTTCTTC. Translating it yields CASRTSGGSSYNEQFF.

The J gene is TRBJ2-3, the V gene TRBV7-9, with D possibly being TRBD1 (5 bases). Germline values: CDR1 SEHNR, CDR2 FQNEAQ (reference sequence). V was cut by 4 bases and J by 9 bases, with 11 bases left in between. CDR3 length: 12 amino acids. The CDR3 bases are TGTGCCAGCAGCTCTGAAGGGGTGACGCAGTATTTT. This encodes CASSSEGVTQYF.